This T cell receptor beta chain was documented in a study of lymphopenia after photon versus proton radiotherapy (dated by TCRdb to between 2018 and 2020). About the study as a whole: Photon and proton radiation therapy were compared by the study for their immunological effects in patients with gastrointestinal tumors who developed high-grade lymphopenia. The goal of the study was to characterize the differences between the two radiation modalities in how they affect the immune system. The cohort included approximately 22 patients with gastrointestinal tumors who developed lymphopenia after receiving either photon or proton therapy.

The research as a whole found: Across the cohort, among patients who died, a greater drop in TCR diversity after the nadir was inversely correlated with overall survival time. Once the lymphocyte count had reached its nadir, the repertoires of photon-treated patients showed oligoclonal expansion, particularly of CD8+ Temra cells, and this expansion drove the decline in diversity. The survival association was examined only in patients who died, and the authors described better survival with proton therapy as a possibility, not as a demonstrated result. Proton-treated patients stayed relatively stable during treatment, while photon-treated patients lost naive T cells and TCR diversity and gained effector/memory populations.

CDR1 SGHRS and CDR2 YFSETQ are derived from the germline V gene. V loses 4 bases, J loses 0 bases, and the germline ends lie 14 bases apart. Inclusive of the bounding cysteine and phenylalanine, the CDR3 is 15 residues long. The sequence is cut down to CDR3 DNA, 45 bases in frame from base 1. This clone is considered medium-sized (0.01 to 0.1%). There is no known antigen for this receptor. No base quality information exists; no much larger clone differs at one position. Preparation of the library involved the immunoSEQ multiplex PCR assay. Alongside multiparametric flow cytometry, deep sequencing of rearranged TCR beta loci was used to profile the T cell repertoires. TCRdb obtained this table from immuneACCESS and retained in-frame rearrangements with V and J assigned. These tables miss some clones; where compared with another copy, unresolved V genes account for less than half of the shortfall, and the remainder is unexplained. The table for this sample lists approximately 3,800 clones; 71% of them were counted only once. The ten largest clones take up approximately 56% of the sample.

The origin of this receptor is an elderly man with esophageal cancer. The chain employs TRBV5-1 and TRBJ2-7; 6 matching bases give a weak D call of TRBD1. Sequences were derived from peripheral blood, sampled from a patient treated with proton-based radiotherapy. The base sequence is TGCGCCAGCAGCCCGGAAACAGGGATCTCCTACGAGCAGTACTTC. Translated, this is CASSPETGISYEQYF.